A selection of T cell receptor beta chains follows, all from one sample in a study of OX40 agonist ivuxolimab in advanced cancers. This table comes from immunoSEQ multiplex PCR, and its TCRdb copy is limited to in-frame clones, with some not included. The data contain some 45,000 clones, 82% of them singletons. Material: CD4+ or CD8+ T cells sorted from blood, obtained in a trial of the OX40 agonist ivuxolimab. Receptors originate from an adult with an advanced solid tumor such as melanoma, head and neck, liver or kidney cancer. Both conserved end residues are part of each CDR3. D genes are given only for firm matches. For some rows the clone size is stated as once, few or many, or as a class when expanded; others skip it.

d_gene	j_gene	v_gene	abundance	len	CDR3nt	CDR3aa
.	TRBJ1-5	TRBV19	.	13	TGTGCCAGTAGTATAGGTGCAGATCAGCCCCAGCATTTT	CASSIGADQPQHF
TRBD2	TRBJ2-7	TRBV18	once	16	TGTGCCAGCTCACCACCCGGGACTAGCGGGAGCTACGAGCAGTACTTC	CASSPPGTSGSYEQYF
.	TRBJ2-7	TRBV19	once	15	TGTGCCAGTAGTATAGATTCCGGACTCGGTTACGAGCAGTACTTC	CASSIDSGLGYEQYF
.	TRBJ2-1	TRBV5-1	.	15	TGCGCCAGCAGCTTGGGTCTAGCATCCTACAATGAGCAGTTCTTC	CASSLGLASYNEQFF
.	TRBJ1-2	TRBV19	.	12	TGTGCCAGTAGTACCTCAGAGGATGGCTACACCTTC	CASSTSEDGYTF
.	TRBJ1-6	TRBV6-6	.	15	TGTGCCAGCAGTTATGGTAACAGGCAGAGTTCACCCCTCCACTTT	CASSYGNRQSSPLHF
.	TRBJ1-2	TRBV5-1	.	16	TGCGCCAGCAGCTTGGACGGGAGACCGGGGGACTATGGCTACACCTTC	CASSLDGRPGDYGYTF
.	TRBJ2-5	TRBV6-5	.	13	TGTGCCAGCAGAGGACACCACCAAGAGACCCAGTACTTC	CASRGHHQETQYF
.	TRBJ2-1	TRBV29-1	.	15	TGCAGCGTTCAAAGACAGGAGTTAATCTACAATGAGCAGTTCTTC	CSVQRQELIYNEQFF
TRBD1	TRBJ2-3	TRBV7-2	.	12	TGTGCCACTGGGCAGGGGGCAGATACGCAGTATTTT	CATGQGADTQYF
.	TRBJ2-5	TRBV27	.	13	TGTGCCAGCAGTTTCGGGGGAAGGGAGACCCAGTACTTC	CASSFGGRETQYF
.	TRBJ2-7	TRBV5-4	.	15	TGTGCCAGCAGCTTGGAAGGACCGAACTCCTACGAGCAGTACTTC	CASSLEGPNSYEQYF
TRBD1	TRBJ2-5	TRBV5-1	once	16	TGCGCCAGCAGCTCAAACCACAGGGGTCAGGGTGAGACCCAGTACTTC	CASSSNHRGQGETQYF
TRBD1	TRBJ1-2	TRBV7-9	few	14	TGTGCCAGCAGCTCGGGACAGGGGTATGGAGGCTACACCTTC	CASSSGQGYGGYTF
TRBD1	TRBJ2-2	TRBV7-9	.	16	TGTGCCAGCAGTCACGGGACAGGGGCTAACACCGGGGAGCTGTTTTTT	CASSHGTGANTGELFF
.	TRBJ2-6	TRBV14	.	16	TGTGCCAGCAGCCAAGCAGGGGTTGCTGGGGCCAACGTCCTGACTTTC	CASSQAGVAGANVLTF
.	TRBJ2-3	TRBV5-6	.	13	TGTGCCAGCAGCTTAGGGACCCGAGATACGCAGTATTTT	CASSLGTRDTQYF
.	TRBJ1-2	TRBV27	.	13	TGTGCCAGCAGTTTCACACGGAGCTATGGCTACACCTTC	CASSFTRSYGYTF
.	TRBJ1-3	TRBV5-5	.	14	TGTGCCAGCAGCTTCTCGGACGGGGGAAACACCATATATTTT	CASSFSDGGNTIYF
.	TRBJ2-1	TRBV9	.	19	TGTGCCAGCAGCCTAGGGGGAGGGGTAACTAGCGTCTTTTACAATGAGCAGTTCTTC	CASSLGGGVTSVFYNEQFF
TRBD1	TRBJ2-7	TRBV5-1	.	15	TGCGCCAGCAGCTTGGTCCCGGACAGGGGCTACGAGCAGTACTTC	CASSLVPDRGYEQYF
.	TRBJ2-5	TRBV5-1	.	14	TGCGCCAGCAGCTTGTCAGGACCCCAAGAGACCCAGTACTTC	CASSLSGPQETQYF
.	TRBJ2-4	TRBV6-5	.	13	TGTGCCAGCAGTTTACGGGGTTCGCACATTCAGTACTTC	CASSLRGSHIQYF
.	TRBJ1-2	TRBV7-2	.	10	TGTGCCAGCAGCTCCGGTGGCTACACCTTC	CASSSGGYTF
TRBD1	TRBJ1-6	TRBV7-2	once	15	TGTGCCAGCAGCCGGGAACGGGACAGATCCTCACCCCTCCACTTT	CASSRERDRSSPLHF
.	TRBJ2-7	TRBV29-1	.	14	TGCAGCGTTAAGAGGACCAAACCCACCTACGAGCAGTACTTC	CSVKRTKPTYEQYF
.	TRBJ2-3	TRBV18	.	12	TGTGCCAGCTCACCAGGGGCAGATACGCAGTATTTT	CASSPGADTQYF
.	TRBJ1-5	TRBV28	.	16	TGTGCCAGCAGTTTCCCCGTGGGCTATAGCAATCAGCCCCAGCATTTT	CASSFPVGYSNQPQHF
TRBD1	TRBJ1-2	TRBV2	.	13	TGTGCCAGCCGGATGGGACAGAACTATGGCTACACCTTC	CASRMGQNYGYTF
.	TRBJ2-7	TRBV30	.	12	TGTGCCTGCCATCGGACGGGTTACGAGCAGTACTTC	CACHRTGYEQYF
.	TRBJ1-1	TRBV5-6	few	14	TGTGCCAGCAGCTTGGCAGGTATGAACACTGAAGCTTTCTTT	CASSLAGMNTEAFF
.	TRBJ2-7	TRBV7-2	once	12	TGTGCCAGCAGCCCGAGATCCTACGAGCAGTACTTC	CASSPRSYEQYF
.	TRBJ1-4	TRBV7-2	.	15	TGTGCCAGCAGTTACGTCGAGGGGGTTAATGAAAAACTGTTTTTT	CASSYVEGVNEKLFF
TRBD2	TRBJ2-7	TRBV7-2	.	15	TGTGCCAGCAGCTCACTAGCGGGGGGCTCCTACGAGCAGTACTTC	CASSSLAGGSYEQYF
TRBD1	TRBJ2-5	TRBV5-1	.	14	TGCGCCAGCAGCACTCCGGGACAGGGAGAGACCCAGTACTTC	CASSTPGQGETQYF
TRBD2	TRBJ2-4	TRBV7-8	.	18	TGTGCCAGCAGCCCCGGTCGAAGACTAGCGGGGGGGCGTGACATTCAGTACTTC	CASSPGRRLAGGRDIQYF
.	TRBJ1-2	TRBV7-2	.	16	TGTGCCAGCAGCTTATCAGGGGTGACGTATAACTATGGCTACACCTTC	CASSLSGVTYNYGYTF
.	TRBJ2-5	TRBV5-1	.	14	TGCGCCAGCAGCTTGGATGCATTTCAAGAGACTCAGTACTTC	CASSLDAFQETQYF
TRBD1	TRBJ1-2	TRBV29-1	.	12	TGCAGCGTTGACAGGGGGAACTATGGCTACACCTTC	CSVDRGNYGYTF
.	TRBJ1-1	TRBV27	.	19	TGTGCCAGCAGCCCCCCCAAAAACGTGCCGGCCCCTCTGAACACTGAAGCTTTCTTT	CASSPPKNVPAPLNTEAFF
.	TRBJ2-1	TRBV5-4	.	13	TGTGCCAGCAGCTCACGAGCTTTGGCTATTTCGTTCTTC	CASSSRALAISFF
.	TRBJ2-3	TRBV19	.	14	TGTGCCAGTAGTATAGCCCTATACACAGATACGCAGTATTTT	CASSIALYTDTQYF